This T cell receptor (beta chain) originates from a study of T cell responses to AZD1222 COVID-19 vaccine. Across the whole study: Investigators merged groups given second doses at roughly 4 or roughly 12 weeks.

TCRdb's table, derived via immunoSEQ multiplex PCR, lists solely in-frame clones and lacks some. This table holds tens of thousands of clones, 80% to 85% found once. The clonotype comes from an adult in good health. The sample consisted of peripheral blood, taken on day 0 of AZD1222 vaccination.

CDR3 in DNA: TGTGCCAGCAGCTTGGGTTATGGTAACTACGAGCAGTACTTC. Encoded protein: CASSLGYGNYEQYF. This chain links TRBV5-4 with TRBJ2-7; D remains unclear. CDR3 length: 14 amino acids. Germline V gene lookup returns CDR1 SGHNT and CDR2 YYREEE (reference sequence). V shed 0 bases and J shed 3 bases, with 10 bases lying between them.